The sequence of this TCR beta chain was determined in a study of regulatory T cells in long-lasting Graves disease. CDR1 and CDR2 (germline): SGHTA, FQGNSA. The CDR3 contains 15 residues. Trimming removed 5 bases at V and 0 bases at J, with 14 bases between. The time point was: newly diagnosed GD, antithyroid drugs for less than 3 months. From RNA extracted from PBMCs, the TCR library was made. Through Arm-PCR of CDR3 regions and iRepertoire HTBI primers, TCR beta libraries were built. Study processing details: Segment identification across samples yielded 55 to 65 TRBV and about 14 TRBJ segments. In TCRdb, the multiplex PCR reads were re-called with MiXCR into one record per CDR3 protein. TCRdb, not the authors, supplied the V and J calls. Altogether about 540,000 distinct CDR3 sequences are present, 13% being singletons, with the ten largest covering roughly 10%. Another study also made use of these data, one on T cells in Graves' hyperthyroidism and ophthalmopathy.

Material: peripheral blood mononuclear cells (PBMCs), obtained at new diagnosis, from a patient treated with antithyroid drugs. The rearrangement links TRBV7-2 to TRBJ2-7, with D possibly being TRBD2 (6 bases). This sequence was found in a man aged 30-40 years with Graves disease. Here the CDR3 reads CASSLSGPSSYEQYF. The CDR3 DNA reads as TGTGCCAGCAGCCTCAGCGGGCCGAGCTCCTACGAGCAGTACTTC.